The entry that follows covers one T cell receptor beta chain sequence. The record originates from a study of blood T cells in healthy people across ages. Through a sample-barcoded 5' primer and a J-beta primer mix, a second PCR was run for roughly 7 to 11 cycles. TCRdb re-called the 5' RACE reads with MiXCR, one entry per CDR3 protein. The sample holds about 780,000 distinct CDR3 sequences, more than 25% seen once. The V end lost 1 base, the J end lost 5 bases, and 9 bases lay between the germline ends. Germline V gene lookup returns CDR1 SGHTA and CDR2 FQGNSA. This CDR3 has 14 amino acids. In addition, the sample was reused for a study of T cells of mothers and their children. Turning to that study: The sample comes from eight to ten healthy Caucasian donors: mothers and children.

The sequenced sample consisted of blood. The receptor comes from a boy younger than 18 in good health. This chain uses TRBV7-2 with TRBJ2-1; D is uncertain. CDR3 bases: TGTGCCAGCAGCTTAGGGAATCGACACAATGAGCAGTTCTTC. As protein: CASSLGNRHNEQFF.